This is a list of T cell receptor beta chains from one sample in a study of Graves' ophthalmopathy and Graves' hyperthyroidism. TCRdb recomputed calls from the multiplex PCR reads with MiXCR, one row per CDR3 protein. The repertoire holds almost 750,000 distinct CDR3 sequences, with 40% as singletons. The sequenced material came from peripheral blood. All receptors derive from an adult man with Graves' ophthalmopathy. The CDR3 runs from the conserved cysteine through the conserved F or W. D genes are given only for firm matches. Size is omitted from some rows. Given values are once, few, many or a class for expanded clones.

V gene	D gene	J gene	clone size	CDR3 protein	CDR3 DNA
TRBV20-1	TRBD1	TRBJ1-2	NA	CSARKPGQNFNYGYTF	TGCAGTGCTAGAAAGCCGGGACAGAACTTTAACTATGGCTACACCTTC
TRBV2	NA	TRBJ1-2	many	CAITQGYTF	TGTGCCATCACGCAGGGCTACACCTTC
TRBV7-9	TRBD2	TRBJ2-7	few	CASSLAPIGLAGAHEQYF	TGTGCCAGCAGCTTAGCGCCGATCGGACTAGCGGGAGCTCACGAGCAGTACTTC
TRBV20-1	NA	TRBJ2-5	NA	CSARPGTIQGTQYF	TGCAGTGCTAGACCCGGGACAATCCAAGGGACCCAGTACTTC
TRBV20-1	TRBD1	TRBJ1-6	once	CSARDPGQLVNSPLHF	TGCAGTGCTAGAGATCCGGGACAGTTGGTTAATTCACCCCTCCACTTT
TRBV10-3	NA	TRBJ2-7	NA	CAISAQLTSYEQYF	TGTGCCATCAGTGCTCAGCTGACTTCCTACGAGCAGTACTTC
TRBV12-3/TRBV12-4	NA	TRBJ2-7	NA	CASSFGRGREQYF	TGTGCCAGCAGTTTTGGGCGGGGGCGCGAGCAGTACTTC
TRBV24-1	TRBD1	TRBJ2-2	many	CATSRTGQATGELFF	TGTGCCACCAGTAGGACAGGGCAGGCCACCGGGGAGCTGTTTTTT
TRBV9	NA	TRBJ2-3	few	CASSVHGGSDTQYF	TGTGCCAGCAGCGTGCATGGGGGGTCAGATACGCAGTATTTT
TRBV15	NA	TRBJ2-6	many	CATSGLHRDGANVLTF	TGTGCCACCAGCGGGTTACACAGGGACGGGGCCAACGTCCTGACTTTC
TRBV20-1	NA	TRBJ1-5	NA	CSAGEMDQPQHF	TGCAGTGCAGGGGAAATGGATCAGCCCCAGCATTTT
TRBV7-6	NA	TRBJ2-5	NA	CASSQGVLSTQETQYF	TGCGCCAGCAGCCAAGGGGTGTTGTCCACCCAAGAGACCCAGTACTTC
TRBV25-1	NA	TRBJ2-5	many	CASGAPYQETQYF	TGTGCCAGCGGTGCACCGTACCAAGAGACCCAGTACTTC
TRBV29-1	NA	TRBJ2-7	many	CSVGWATPPEQYF	TGCAGCGTTGGGTGGGCCACCCCGCCCGAGCAGTACTTC
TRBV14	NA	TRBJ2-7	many	CASSQIGRKGDEQYF	TGTGCCAGCAGCCAAATCGGGAGAAAGGGAGACGAGCAGTACTTC
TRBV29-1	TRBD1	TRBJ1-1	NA	CSVKRDRGPEAFF	TGCAGCGTCAAACGGGACAGGGGGCCTGAAGCTTTCTTT
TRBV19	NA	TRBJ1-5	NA	CASSIEGASTNQPQHF	TGTGCCAGTAGTATAGAGGGGGCTTCTACCAATCAGCCCCAGCATTTT
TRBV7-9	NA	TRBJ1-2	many	CASSLAGGYTF	TGTGCCAGCAGCTTAGCCGGTGGCTACACCTTC
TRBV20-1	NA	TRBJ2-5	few	CSASGESGKETQYF	TGCAGTGCTAGTGGGGAGTCCGGTAAAGAGACCCAGTACTTC
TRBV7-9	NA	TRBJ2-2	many	CASSSKAGELFF	TGTGCCAGCAGCTCCAAGGCCGGGGAGCTGTTTTTT
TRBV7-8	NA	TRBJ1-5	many	CASSTGLGQPQHF	TGTGCCAGCAGTACAGGTCTAGGACAGCCCCAGCATTTT
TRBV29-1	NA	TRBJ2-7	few	CSAAGGPSLGQYF	TGCAGCGCCGCCGGGGGGCCGAGTTTAGGGCAGTACTTC
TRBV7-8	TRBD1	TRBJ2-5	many	CASSFDPRTGKTQYF	TGTGCCAGCAGCTTCGATCCTAGGACAGGGAAGACCCAGTACTTC
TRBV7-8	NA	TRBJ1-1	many	CASNLGGELTEAFF	TGTGCCAGCAACCTGGGTGGGGAACTCACTGAAGCTTTCTTT
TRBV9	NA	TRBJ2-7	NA	CASSFSQTDIYEQYF	TGTGCCAGCAGCTTTTCTCAAACCGACATCTACGAGCAGTACTTC
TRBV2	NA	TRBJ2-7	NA	CASSEAMRGDEQYF	TGTGCCAGCAGTGAAGCAATGAGGGGCGACGAGCAGTACTTC
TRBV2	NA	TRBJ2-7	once	CANSYRTDYEQYF	TGTGCCAACAGTTACAGGACTGACTACGAGCAGTACTTC
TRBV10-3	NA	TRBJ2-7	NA	CASRTTGHSYEQYF	TGTGCCAGCAGGACGACAGGCCATTCCTACGAGCAGTACTTC
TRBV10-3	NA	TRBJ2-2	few	CAGGGANTGELFF	TGTGCCGGCGGCGGTGCGAACACCGGGGAGCTGTTTTTT
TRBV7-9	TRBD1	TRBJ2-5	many	CASSFQDREETQYF	TGCGCCAGCAGCTTCCAGGACAGGGAAGAGACCCAGTACTTC
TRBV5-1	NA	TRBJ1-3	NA	CASSVRAGGNTIYF	TGTGCCAGCAGCGTCAGGGCAGGTGGAAACACCATATATTTT
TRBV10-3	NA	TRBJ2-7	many	CAISESGTDYEQYF	TGTGCCATCAGTGAGTCGGGCACCGATTACGAGCAGTACTTC
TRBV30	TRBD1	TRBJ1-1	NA	CAGTGPEAFF	TGTGCCGGGACAGGCCCCGAAGCTTTCTTT
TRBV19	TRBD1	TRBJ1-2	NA	CASSKRTGGNTF	TGTGCCAGTAGTAAACGGACAGGGGGCAACACCTTC
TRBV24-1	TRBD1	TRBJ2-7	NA	CASRGPFRTGKSYEQYF	TGTGCCAGCAGGGGGCCCTTTCGGACAGGGAAATCCTACGAGCAGTACTTC